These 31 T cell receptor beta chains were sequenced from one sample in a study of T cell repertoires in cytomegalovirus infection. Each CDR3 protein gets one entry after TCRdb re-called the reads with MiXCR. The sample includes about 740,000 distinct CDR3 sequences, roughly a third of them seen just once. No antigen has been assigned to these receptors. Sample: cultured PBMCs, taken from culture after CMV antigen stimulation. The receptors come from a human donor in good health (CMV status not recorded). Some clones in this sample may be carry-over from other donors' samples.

CDR3: CSVRLTPYEQYF. The CDR3 nucleotides are TGCAGCGTTCGACTAACTCCCTACGAGCAGTACTTC. The chain recombines TRBV29-1 with TRBJ2-7; TRBD2 is a possible D gene (5 bases). V lost 5 bases and J 2 bases, leaving 10 bases between the germline ends. The CDR3 has 12 residues. Germline CDR1 and CDR2: SQVTM and ANQGSEA.

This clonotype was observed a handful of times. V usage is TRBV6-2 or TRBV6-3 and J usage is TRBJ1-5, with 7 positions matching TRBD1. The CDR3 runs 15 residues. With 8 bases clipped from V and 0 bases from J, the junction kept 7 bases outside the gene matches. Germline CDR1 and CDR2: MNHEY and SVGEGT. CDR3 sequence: CASRDRLYSNQPQHF. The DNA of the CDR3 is TGTGCCAGCCGGGACAGATTATATAGCAATCAGCCCCAGCATTTT.

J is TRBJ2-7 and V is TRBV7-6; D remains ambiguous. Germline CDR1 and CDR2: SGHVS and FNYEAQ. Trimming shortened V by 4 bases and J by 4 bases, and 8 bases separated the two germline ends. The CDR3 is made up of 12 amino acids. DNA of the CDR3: TGTGCCAGCAGCTACAACCTATACGAGCAGTACTTC. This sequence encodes CASSYNLYEQYF.

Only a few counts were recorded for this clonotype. CDR3: CASRAGYAAEAFF. The CDR3, as DNA: TGTGCCAGCCGAGCAGGGTACGCGGCTGAAGCTTTCTTT. The chain has TRBV2 and TRBJ1-1, with D perhaps matching TRBD1 (5 bases). The CDR3 has 13 amino acids. Germline CDR1 and CDR2: SNHLY and FYNNEI. Between the trimmed V and J ends, which lost 8 bases and 6 bases, there was a span of 16 bases.

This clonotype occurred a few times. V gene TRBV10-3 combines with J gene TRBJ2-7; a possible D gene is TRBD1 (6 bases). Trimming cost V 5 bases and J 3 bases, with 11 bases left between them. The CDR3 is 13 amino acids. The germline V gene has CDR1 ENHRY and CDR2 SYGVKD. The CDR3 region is CAISSQGYYEQYF. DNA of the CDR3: TGTGCCATCAGTTCACAGGGTTACTACGAGCAGTACTTC.

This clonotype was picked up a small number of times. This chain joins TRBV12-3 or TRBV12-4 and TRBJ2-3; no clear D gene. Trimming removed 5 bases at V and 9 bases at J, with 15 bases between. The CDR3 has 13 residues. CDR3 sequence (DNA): TGTGCCAGCAGTAGGACCGGGTTTGAGACGCAGTATTTT. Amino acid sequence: CASSRTGFETQYF.

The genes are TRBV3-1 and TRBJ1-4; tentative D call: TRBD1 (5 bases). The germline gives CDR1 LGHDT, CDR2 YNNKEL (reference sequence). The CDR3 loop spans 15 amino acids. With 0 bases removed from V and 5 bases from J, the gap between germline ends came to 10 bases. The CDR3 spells CASSQDLGPNEKLFF. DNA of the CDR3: TGTGCCAGCAGCCAAGATCTGGGGCCGAATGAAAAACTGTTTTTT.

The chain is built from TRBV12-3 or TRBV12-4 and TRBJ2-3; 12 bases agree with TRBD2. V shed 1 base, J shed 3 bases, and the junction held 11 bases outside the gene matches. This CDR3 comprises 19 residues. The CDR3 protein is CASSLVTSGSGPPTDTQYF. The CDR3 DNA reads TGTGCCAGCAGTTTAGTGACTAGCGGGAGTGGGCCCCCAACAGATACGCAGTATTTT.

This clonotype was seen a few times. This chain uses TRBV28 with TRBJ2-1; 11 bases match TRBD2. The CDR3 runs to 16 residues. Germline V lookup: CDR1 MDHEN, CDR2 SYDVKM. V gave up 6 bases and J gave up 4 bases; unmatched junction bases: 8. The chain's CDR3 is CASRRLAGTVYNEQFF. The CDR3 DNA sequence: TGTGCCAGCAGGAGACTAGCGGGGACCGTTTACAATGAGCAGTTCTTC.

The CDR3 region has the DNA TGTGCCAGCAGCGTAGGGGGAGTGAGCCCCTATAATTCACCCCTCCACTTT. It codes for CASSVGGVSPYNSPLHF. This chain uses TRBV9 with TRBJ1-6; D unclear. Trimming left V 0 bases short and J 2 bases short, with 12 bases between. CDR3 size: 17 residues. The germline gives CDR1 SGDLS, CDR2 YYNGEE. The full variable domain, its missing parts supplied by reference TRBV9 and TRBJ1-6, is DSGVTQTPKHLITATGQRVTLRCSPRSGDLSVYWYQQSLDQGLQFLIQYYNGEERAKGNILERFSAQQFPDLHSELNLSSLELGDSALYFCASSVGGVSPYNSPLHFGNGTRLTVT.

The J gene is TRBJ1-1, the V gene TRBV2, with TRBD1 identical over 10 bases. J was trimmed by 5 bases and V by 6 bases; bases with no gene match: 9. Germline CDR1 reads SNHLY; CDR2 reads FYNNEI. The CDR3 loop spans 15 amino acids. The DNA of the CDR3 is TGTGCCAGCAGCCTCACGGGACAGGGGAATACTGAAGCTTTCTTT. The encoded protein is CASSLTGQGNTEAFF.

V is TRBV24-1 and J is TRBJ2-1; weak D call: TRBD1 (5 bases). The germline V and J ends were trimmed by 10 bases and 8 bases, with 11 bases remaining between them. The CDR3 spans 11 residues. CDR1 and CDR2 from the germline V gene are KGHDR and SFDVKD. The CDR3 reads CATSLGDEQFF. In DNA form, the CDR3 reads TGTGCCACGAGTTTAGGGGATGAGCAGTTCTTC.

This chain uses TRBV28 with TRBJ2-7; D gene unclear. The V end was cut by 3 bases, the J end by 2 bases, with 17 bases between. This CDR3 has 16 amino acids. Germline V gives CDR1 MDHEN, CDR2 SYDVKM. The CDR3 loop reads CASSFGSGDAAYEQYF. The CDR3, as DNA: TGTGCCAGCAGTTTCGGTAGTGGAGACGCAGCCTACGAGCAGTACTTC.

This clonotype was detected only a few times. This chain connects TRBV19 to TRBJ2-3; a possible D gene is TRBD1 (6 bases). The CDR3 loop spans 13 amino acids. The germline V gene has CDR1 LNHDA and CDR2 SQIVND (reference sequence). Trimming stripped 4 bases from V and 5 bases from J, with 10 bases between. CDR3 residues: CASSTRGRDTQYF. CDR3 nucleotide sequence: TGTGCCAGTAGTACCAGGGGAAGAGATACGCAGTATTTT.

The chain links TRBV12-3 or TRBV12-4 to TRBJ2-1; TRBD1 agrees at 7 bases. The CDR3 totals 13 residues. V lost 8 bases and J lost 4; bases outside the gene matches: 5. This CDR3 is CASSGQEYNEQFF. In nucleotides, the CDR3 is TGTGCCAGCTCCGGACAGGAGTACAATGAGCAGTTCTTC.

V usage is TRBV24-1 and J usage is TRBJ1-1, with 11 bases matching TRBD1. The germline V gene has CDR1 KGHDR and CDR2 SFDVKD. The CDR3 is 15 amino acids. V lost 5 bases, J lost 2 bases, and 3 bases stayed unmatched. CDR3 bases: TGTGCCACCAGTGGCCGGACAGGGGGCAACACTGAAGCTTTCTTT. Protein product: CATSGRTGGNTEAFF.

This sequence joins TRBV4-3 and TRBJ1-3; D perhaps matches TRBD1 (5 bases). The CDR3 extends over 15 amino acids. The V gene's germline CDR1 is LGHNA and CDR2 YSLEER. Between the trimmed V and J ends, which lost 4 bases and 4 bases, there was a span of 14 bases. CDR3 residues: CASSLLGQGGNTIYF. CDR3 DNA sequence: TGCGCCAGCAGCCTCCTCGGGCAGGGAGGAAACACCATATATTTT.

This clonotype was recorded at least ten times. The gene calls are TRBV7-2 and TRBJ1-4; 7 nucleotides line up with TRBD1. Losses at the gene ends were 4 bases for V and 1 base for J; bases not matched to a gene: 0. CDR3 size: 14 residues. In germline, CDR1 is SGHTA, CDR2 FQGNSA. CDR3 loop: CASSWDRTNEKLFF. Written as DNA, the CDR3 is TGTGCCAGCAGCTGGGACAGAACTAATGAAAAACTGTTTTTT.

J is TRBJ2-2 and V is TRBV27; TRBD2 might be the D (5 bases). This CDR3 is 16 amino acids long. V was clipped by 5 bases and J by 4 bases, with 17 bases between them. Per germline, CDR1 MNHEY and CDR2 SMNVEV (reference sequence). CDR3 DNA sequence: TGTGCCAGCAGTCCCTACCATCGGGGTACCACCGGGGAGCTGTTTTTT. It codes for CASSPYHRGTTGELFF.

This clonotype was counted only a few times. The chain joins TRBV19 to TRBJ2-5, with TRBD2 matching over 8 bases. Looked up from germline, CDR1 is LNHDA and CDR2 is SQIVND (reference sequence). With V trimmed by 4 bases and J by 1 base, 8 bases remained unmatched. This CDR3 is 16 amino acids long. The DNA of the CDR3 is TGTGCCAGTAGTACCTATGGACTAGCATTCCAAGAGACCCAGTACTTC. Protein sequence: CASSTYGLAFQETQYF.

CDR3 sequence: CASSTSGTGFLDYGYTF. The CDR3, as DNA: TGTGCCAGCAGCACGTCCGGGACAGGGTTTCTGGACTATGGCTACACCTTC. The chain is built from TRBV7-2 and TRBJ1-2, with 9 bases that match TRBD1. Germline V lookup: CDR1 SGHTA, CDR2 FQGNSA. This CDR3 has 17 residues. The V gene end was trimmed by 5 bases and the J gene end by 3 bases; junction bases not matched to a gene: 13.

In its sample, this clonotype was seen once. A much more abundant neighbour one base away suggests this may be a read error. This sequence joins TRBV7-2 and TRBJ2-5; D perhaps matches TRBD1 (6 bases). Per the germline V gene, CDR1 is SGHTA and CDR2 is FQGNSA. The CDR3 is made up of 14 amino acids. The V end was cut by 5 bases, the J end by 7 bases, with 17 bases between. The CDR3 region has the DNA TGTGCCAGCAGCCCCGGAGAGGGGGTGGGGACCCAGTACTTC. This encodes CASSPGEGVGTQYF.

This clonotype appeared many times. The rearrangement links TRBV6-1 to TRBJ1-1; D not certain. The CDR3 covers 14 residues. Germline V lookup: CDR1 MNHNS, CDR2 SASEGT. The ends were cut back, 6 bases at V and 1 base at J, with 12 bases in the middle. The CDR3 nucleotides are TGTGCCAGCAGAATACTCGACGAGAACACTGAAGCTTTCTTT. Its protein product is CASRILDENTEAFF.

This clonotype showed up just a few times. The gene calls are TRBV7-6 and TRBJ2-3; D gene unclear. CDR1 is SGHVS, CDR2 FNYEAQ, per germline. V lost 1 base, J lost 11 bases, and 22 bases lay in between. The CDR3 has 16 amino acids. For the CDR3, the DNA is TGTGCCAGCAGCTTAGTCTTGTCACGAACTGGGCACCGGCAGTATTTT. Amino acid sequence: CASSLVLSRTGHRQYF.

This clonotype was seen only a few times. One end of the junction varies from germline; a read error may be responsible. CDR3 coding DNA: TGTGCCAGCAGCCCCGGGGGGGCGCGGGTGAAGACTGAAGCTTTCTTT. This codes for CASSPGGARVKTEAFF. The J gene is TRBJ1-1, the V gene TRBV7-9; a weak D match, TRBD1 (6 bases). The CDR3 runs 16 residues. CDR1 SEHNR and CDR2 FQNEAQ come from the germline V gene (reference sequence).

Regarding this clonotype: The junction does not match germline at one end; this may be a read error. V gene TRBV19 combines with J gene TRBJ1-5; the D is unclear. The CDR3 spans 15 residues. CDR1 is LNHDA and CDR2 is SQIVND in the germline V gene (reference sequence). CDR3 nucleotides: TGTGCCAGTCGTATCCAAGTTTATAGCAATCAGCCCCAGCATTTT. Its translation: CASRIQVYSNQPQHF.

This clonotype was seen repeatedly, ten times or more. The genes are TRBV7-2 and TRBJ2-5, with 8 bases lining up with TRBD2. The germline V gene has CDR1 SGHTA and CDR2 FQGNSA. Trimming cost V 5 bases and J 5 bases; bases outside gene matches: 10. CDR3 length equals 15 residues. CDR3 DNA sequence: TGTGCCAGCAGCCCACAACGGGGGGGCGGGGAGACCCAGTACTTC. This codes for CASSPQRGGGETQYF.

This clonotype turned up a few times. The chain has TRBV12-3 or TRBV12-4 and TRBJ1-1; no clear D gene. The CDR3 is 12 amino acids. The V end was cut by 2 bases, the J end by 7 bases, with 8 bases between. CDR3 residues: CASSLSVYEAFF. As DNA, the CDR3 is TGTGCCAGCAGTTTAAGCGTGTATGAAGCTTTCTTT.

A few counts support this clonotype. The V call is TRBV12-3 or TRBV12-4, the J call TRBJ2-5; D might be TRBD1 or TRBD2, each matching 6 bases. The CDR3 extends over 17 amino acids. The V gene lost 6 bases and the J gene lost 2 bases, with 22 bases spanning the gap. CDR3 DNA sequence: TGTGCCAGCAGCCCCCCCTGGGGGGCGGGCGGGCAAGAGACCCAGTACTTC. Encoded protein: CASSPPWGAGGQETQYF.

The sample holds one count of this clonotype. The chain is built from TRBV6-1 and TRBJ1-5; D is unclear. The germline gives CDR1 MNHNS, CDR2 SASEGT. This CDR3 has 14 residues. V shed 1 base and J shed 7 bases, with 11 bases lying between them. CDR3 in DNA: TGTGCCAGCAGTGAAGAGGGTGGAAGGCAGCCCCAGCATTTT. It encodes CASSEEGGRQPQHF.

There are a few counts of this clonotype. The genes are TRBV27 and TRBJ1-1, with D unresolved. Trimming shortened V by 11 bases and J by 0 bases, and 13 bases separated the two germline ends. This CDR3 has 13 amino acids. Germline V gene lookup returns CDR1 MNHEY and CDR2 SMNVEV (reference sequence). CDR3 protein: CAASVSVNTEAFF. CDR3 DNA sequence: TGTGCCGCATCCGTATCGGTGAACACTGAAGCTTTCTTT.